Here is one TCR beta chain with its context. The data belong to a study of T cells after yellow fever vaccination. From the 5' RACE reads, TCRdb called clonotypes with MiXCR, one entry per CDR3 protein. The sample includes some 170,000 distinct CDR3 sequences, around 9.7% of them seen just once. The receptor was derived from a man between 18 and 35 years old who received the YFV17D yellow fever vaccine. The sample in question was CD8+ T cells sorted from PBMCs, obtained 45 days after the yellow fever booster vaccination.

DNA for the CDR3: TGTGCCAGCAGCCACGGGGCTAGCAATCAGCCCCAGCATTTT. Its translation is CASSHGASNQPQHF. The rearrangement joins TRBV28 to TRBJ1-5; possible D gene TRBD1, 5 bases. The CDR3 is 14 residues long. CDR1 is MDHEN, CDR2 SYDVKM, per germline. The V end was cut by 6 bases, the J end by 0 bases, with 9 bases between.